Below, one T cell receptor (beta chain) is given with its context. The CDR3 runs 13 residues. Germline assignment: CDR1 SNHLY and CDR2 FYNNEI. Trimming took 3 bases from V and 7 from J, leaving 10 bases between them. The data derive from a study of shared clonotypes between healthy human individuals. Repertoires were generated with immunoSEQ multiplex PCR, while TCRdb's copy carries only in-frame clones and drops some. The sample consists of roughly 1,000,000 clones, more than 75% of them appearing once. Sequenced: memory CD4+ T cells from PBMCs. Regarding subset: CD45RA-negative fraction. The sequence derives from a man between 18 and 29 years old in good health. Some clones in this sample may be carry-over from other donors' samples. V is TRBV2 and J is TRBJ1-5, with D perhaps matching TRBD1 (5 bases). CDR3 sequence reads: CASSDGGSQPQHF. The CDR3 DNA reads TGTGCCAGCAGTGATGGGGGTAGCCAGCCCCAGCATTTT.